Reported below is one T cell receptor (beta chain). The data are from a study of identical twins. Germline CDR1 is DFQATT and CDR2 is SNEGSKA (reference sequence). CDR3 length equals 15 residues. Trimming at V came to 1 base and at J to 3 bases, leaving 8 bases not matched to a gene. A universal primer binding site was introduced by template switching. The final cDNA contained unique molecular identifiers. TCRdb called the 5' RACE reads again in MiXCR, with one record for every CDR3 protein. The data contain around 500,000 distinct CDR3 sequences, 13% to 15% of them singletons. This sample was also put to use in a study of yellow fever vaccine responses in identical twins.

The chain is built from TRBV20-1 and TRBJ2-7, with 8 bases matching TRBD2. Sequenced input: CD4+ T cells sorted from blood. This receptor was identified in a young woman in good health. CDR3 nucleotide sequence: TGCAGTGCTAGAGTCGGGAGGGCCATAGGCTACGAGCAGTACTTC. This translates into CSARVGRAIGYEQYF.